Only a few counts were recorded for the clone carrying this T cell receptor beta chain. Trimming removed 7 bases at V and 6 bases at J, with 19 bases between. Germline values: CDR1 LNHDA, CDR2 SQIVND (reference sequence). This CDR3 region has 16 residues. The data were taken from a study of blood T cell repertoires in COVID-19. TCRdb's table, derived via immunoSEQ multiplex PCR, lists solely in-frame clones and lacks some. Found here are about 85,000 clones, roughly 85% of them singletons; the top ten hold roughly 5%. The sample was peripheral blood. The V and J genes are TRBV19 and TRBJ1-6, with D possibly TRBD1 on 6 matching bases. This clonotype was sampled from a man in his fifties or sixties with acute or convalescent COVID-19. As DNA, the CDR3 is TGTGCCAGTACCCCACTCTCAGGGGTGGGTAATTCACCCCTCCACTTT. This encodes CASTPLSGVGNSPLHF.